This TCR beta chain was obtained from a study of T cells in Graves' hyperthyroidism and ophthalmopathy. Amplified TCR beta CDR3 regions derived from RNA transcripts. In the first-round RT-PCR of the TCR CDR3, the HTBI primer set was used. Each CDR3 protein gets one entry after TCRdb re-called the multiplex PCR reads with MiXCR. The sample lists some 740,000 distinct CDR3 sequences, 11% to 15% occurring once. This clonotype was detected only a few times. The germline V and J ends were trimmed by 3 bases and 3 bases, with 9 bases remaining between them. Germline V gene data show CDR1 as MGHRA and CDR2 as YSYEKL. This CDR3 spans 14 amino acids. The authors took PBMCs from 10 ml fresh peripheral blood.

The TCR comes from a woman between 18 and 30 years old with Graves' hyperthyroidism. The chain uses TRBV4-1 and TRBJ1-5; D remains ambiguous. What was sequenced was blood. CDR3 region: CASSQLGPNQPQHF. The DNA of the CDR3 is TGCGCCAGCAGCCAGTTGGGTCCCAATCAGCCCCAGCATTTT.